These 20 T cell receptor beta chains came from one sample sequenced in a study of CD8+CD57+ T cells in acquired aplastic anemia. Genomic DNA served as template for TCR beta VDJ and CDR3 profiling. A single record per CDR3 protein comes from TCRdb applying MiXCR to the reads. The sample records a few hundred thousand distinct CDR3 sequences, approximately 70% being singletons. Sequenced: sorted CD4+, CD8+, or CD8+CD57+ T cells (not recorded which) from PBMCs. The receptors were sampled from a human donor in good health, serving as a control.

The rearrangement joins TRBV7-6 to TRBJ2-3; TRBD2 matches 10 bases. The CDR3 loop spans 17 amino acids. The germline gives CDR1 SGHVS, CDR2 FNYEAQ. V trimming: 2 bases; J trimming: 1 base; junction bases outside the gene matches: 6. The CDR3 is CASSLRVGTSGTDTQYF. The DNA for the CDR3 is TGTGCCAGCAGCTTACGCGTCGGGACTAGCGGCACAGATACGCAGTATTTT.

This clonotype came up many times. This chain uses TRBV12-3 or TRBV12-4 with TRBJ2-2; possibly TRBD1 for D (6 bases). The CDR3 totals 15 residues. The ends were cut back, 4 bases at V and 0 bases at J, with 9 bases in the middle. The CDR3 protein is CASSSGHPNTGELFF. As DNA, the CDR3 is TGTGCCAGCAGTTCGGGACACCCGAACACCGGGGAGCTGTTTTTT.

Turning to this clonotype: An end of the junction differs from the germline gene, which may be a read error. The chain carries TRBV12-3 or TRBV12-4 and TRBJ1-1; a possible D gene is TRBD1 (5 bases). The CDR3 is 14 residues long. The CDR3 region is CASTTGRGNTEAFF. DNA for the CDR3: TGCGCCAGCACTACGGGGCGCGGGAACACTGAAGCTTTCTTT.

The gene calls are TRBV14 and TRBJ1-1; 9 bases map to TRBD1. This CDR3 has 20 residues. V was clipped by 9 bases and J by 3 bases; unmatched bases: 26. From germline, CDR1 is SGHDN and CDR2 FVKESK. CDR3 in DNA: TGTGCCAGTAGACTTGGACGAGGGGGACAGGGCCAAAACCATCACACTGAAGCTTTCTTT. Amino acids: CASRLGRGGQGQNHHTEAFF.

This clonotype has a single count. This likely comes from a read error, as the CDR3 has no conserved phenylalanine or tryptophan at its end. CDR3 in DNA: TGTGCCAGCAGCCTGGGACAGATCTCCTACGAGCAGTACTCT. Translation gives CASSLGQISYEQYS. This chain links TRBV11-2 with TRBJ2-7; TRBD1 matches 7 bases. Per germline, CDR1 SGHAT and CDR2 FQNNGV. The CDR3 has 14 amino acids. Germline trimming cut 5 bases from V and 0 bases from J; bases unmatched to any gene: 4.

This clonotype was seen repeatedly, ten times or more. This sequence joins TRBV10-3 and TRBJ1-1, with D tentatively TRBD1 (6 bases). Trimming took off 10 bases at V and 1 base at J, with 13 bases between the two ends. CDR1 ENHRY and CDR2 SYGVKD come from the germline V gene. This CDR3 is built from 13 residues. The CDR3 nucleotides are TGTGCCACTGCACAGGGCCCGAACACTGAAGCTTTCTTT. Translation: CATAQGPNTEAFF.

The table lists this clonotype with many counts. This rearrangement joins TRBV20-1 to TRBJ2-3; D is perhaps TRBD1 (5 bases). The V end was cut by 2 bases, the J end by 7 bases, with 16 bases between. CDR1 is DFQATT, CDR2 SNEGSKA, per germline (reference sequence). The CDR3 covers 14 residues. CDR3 coding DNA: TGCAGTGCTAGATCAGGACAATCGTTCAATACGCAGTATTTT. Its protein is CSARSGQSFNTQYF.

This clonotype was recorded at least ten times. This chain joins TRBV19 and TRBJ2-7; D possibly matches TRBD1 or TRBD2 (5 bases each). The germline CDR1 and CDR2 sequences are LNHDA and SQIVND (reference sequence). The CDR3 totals 15 residues. Trimming removed 4 bases at V and 6 bases at J, with 19 bases between. The CDR3 nucleotides read TGTGCCAGTAGTAGAGAGGGGAGAAACCTCCGCGAGCAGTACTTC. This sequence encodes CASSREGRNLREQYF.

CDR3 coding DNA: TGTGCCAGCAGCGTAGCGACAGGAGCAGGCGAGCAGTACTTC. Its translation: CASSVATGAGEQYF. The chain employs TRBV9 and TRBJ2-7; D might be TRBD1 (6 bases). Germline V gene data show CDR1 as SGDLS and CDR2 as YYNGEE. Trimming left V 0 bases short and J 6 bases short, with 13 bases between. The CDR3 totals 14 residues.

The CDR3 reads CSARVAGSRDRGLYTEAFF. CDR3 DNA sequence: TGCAGTGCTAGAGTTGCGGGCTCCCGGGACAGGGGTTTATACACTGAAGCTTTCTTT. This chain links TRBV20-1 with TRBJ1-1; 10 nucleotides agree with TRBD1. From germline, CDR1 is DFQATT and CDR2 SNEGSKA (reference sequence). This CDR3 comprises 19 residues. The V and J ends lost 1 base and 3 bases, in that order; junction bases with no gene match: 17.

The rearrangement links TRBV7-2 to TRBJ1-5; 8 bases match TRBD1. The ends lost 5 bases at V and 4 bases at J; junction bases unmatched: 7. There are 15 residues in the CDR3. CDR1 is SGHTA and CDR2 is FQGNSA in the germline V gene. The CDR3 DNA reads TGTGCCAGCAGCGCTAGGACAGGGAATAATCAGCCCCAGCATTTT. Its translation: CASSARTGNNQPQHF.

This clonotype was observed a few times. This rearrangement joins TRBV24-1 to TRBJ2-7; D unresolved. Trimming cost V 0 bases and J 7 bases, with 0 bases left between them. CDR1 and CDR2 (germline): KGHDR, SFDVKD. The CDR3 sequence is 10 residues long. The CDR3 bases are TGTGCCACCAGTGATTTGGAGCAGTACTTC. It is translated as CATSDLEQYF.

This clonotype was recorded many times. In nucleotides, the CDR3 is TGTGCCAGCAGTCCCCGCCGGACAGGGCTGACCCAGTACCAAGAGACCCAGTACTTC. Its translation: CASSPRRTGLTQYQETQYF. The genes are TRBV12-3 or TRBV12-4 and TRBJ2-5; 8 bases are a match to TRBD1. V was pared by 5 bases and J by 0 bases, with 17 bases of the junction left unmatched. The CDR3 has 19 residues.

This clonotype was observed many times. The chain is built from TRBV6-6 and TRBJ1-5, with 9 bases matching TRBD1. The CDR3 runs to 17 residues. CDR1 is MNHNY, CDR2 SVGAGI, per germline (reference sequence). J was trimmed by 0 bases and V by 6 bases; bases with no gene match: 9. This CDR3 reads CASRIRTGVYSNQPQHF. CDR3 bases: TGTGCCAGCAGAATACGGACAGGGGTTTATAGCAATCAGCCCCAGCATTTT.

The rearrangement uses TRBV11-2 and TRBJ1-1; weak D call: TRBD1 (6 bases). In germline, CDR1 is SGHAT, CDR2 FQNNGV. CDR3 length equals 11 residues. V was shortened by 5 bases and J by 12 bases, with 13 bases between the two germline ends. The CDR3 reads CASSPRGGPFF. The CDR3 DNA reads as TGTGCCAGCAGCCCAAGAGGGGGACCTTTCTTT.

As for this clonotype: Without the conserved terminal phenylalanine or tryptophan, this CDR3 likely stems from a read error. V gene TRBV7-2 combines with J gene TRBJ2-7; D might be TRBD2 (5 bases). The germline V and J ends were trimmed by 5 bases and 5 bases, with 16 bases remaining between them. CDR3 length: 14 amino acids. In germline, CDR1 is SGHTA, CDR2 FQGNSA. CDR3 residues: CASSRGRHDHEQYS. In nucleotides, the CDR3 is TGTGCCAGCAGCCGGGGTCGCCATGATCACGAGCAGTACTCC.

As for this clonotype: The conserved phenylalanine or tryptophan normally closing the CDR3 is absent here, so this likely arose from a read error. It is unclear where the CDR3 begins or ends on the DNA, so no DNA is shown, and the CDR3 is as TCRdb lists it. The chain combines TRBV7-2 with TRBJ1-1. The CDR3 is 13 residues long, ends included. CDR1 SGHTA and CDR2 FQGNSA come from the germline V gene. CDR3 residues: CASSLRPHAQQII.

The rearrangement joins TRBV15 to TRBJ1-2; D ambiguous. Trimming pared 0 bases from V and 12 bases from J, leaving 14 bases between. This CDR3 has 13 residues. Per the germline V gene, CDR1 is LNHNV and CDR2 is YYDKDF (reference sequence). CDR3 residues: CATSRDRFYGDTF. The CDR3 nucleotides are TGTGCCACCAGCAGAGATAGATTCTATGGAGACACCTTC.

As to this clonotype: In this CDR3 the conserved last residue, phenylalanine or tryptophan, is missing, so a read error is likely. The DNA is omitted, as the CDR3 cannot be located on it reliably, and the CDR3 follows TCRdb's listing. The V call is TRBV7-2, the J call TRBJ2-5; the table's D call of TRBD2 was not tested on the DNA. Germline CDR1 SGHTA, CDR2 FQGNSA. The CDR3 sequence runs 13 residues, both termini included. The CDR3 spells CASSLGGNSYEHY.

The table lists this clonotype with a few counts. This rearrangement joins TRBV19 to TRBJ1-2; TRBD1 might be the D (6 bases). The CDR3 extends over 14 amino acids. Germline loops: CDR1 LNHDA, CDR2 SQIVND (reference sequence). V dropped 4 bases and J dropped 0 bases, with 9 bases sitting between them. CDR3 sequence: CASSSPGANYGYTF. CDR3 coding DNA: TGTGCCAGTAGTAGTCCAGGGGCTAACTATGGCTACACCTTC.